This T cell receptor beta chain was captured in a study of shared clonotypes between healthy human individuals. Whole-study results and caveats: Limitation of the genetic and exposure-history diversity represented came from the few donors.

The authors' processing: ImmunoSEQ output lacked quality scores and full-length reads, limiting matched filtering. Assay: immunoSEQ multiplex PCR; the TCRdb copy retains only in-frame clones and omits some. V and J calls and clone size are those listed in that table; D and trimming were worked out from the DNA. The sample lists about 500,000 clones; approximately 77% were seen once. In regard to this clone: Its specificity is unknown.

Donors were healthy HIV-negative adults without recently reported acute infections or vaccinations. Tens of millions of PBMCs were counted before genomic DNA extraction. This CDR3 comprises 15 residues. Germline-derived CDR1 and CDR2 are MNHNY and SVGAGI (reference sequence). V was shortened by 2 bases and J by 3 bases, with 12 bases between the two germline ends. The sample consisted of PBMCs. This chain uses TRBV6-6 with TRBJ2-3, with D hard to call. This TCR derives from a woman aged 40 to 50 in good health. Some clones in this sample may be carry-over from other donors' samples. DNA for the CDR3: TGTGCCAGCAGTTACCCTCCGACAAATACAGATACGCAGTATTTT. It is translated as CASSYPPTNTDTQYF.